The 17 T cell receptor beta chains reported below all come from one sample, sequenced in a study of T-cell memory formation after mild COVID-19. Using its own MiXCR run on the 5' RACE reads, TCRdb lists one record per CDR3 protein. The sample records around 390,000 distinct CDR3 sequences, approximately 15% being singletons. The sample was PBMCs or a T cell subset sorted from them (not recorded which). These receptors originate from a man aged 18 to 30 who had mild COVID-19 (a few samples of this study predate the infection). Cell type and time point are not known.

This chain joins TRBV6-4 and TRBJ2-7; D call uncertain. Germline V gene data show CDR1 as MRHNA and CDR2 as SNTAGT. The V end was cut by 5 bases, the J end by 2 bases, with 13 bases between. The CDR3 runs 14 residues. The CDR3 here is CASSRRNLTYEQYF. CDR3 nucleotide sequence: TGTGCCAGCAGTCGCAGGAACTTAACCTACGAGCAGTACTTC.

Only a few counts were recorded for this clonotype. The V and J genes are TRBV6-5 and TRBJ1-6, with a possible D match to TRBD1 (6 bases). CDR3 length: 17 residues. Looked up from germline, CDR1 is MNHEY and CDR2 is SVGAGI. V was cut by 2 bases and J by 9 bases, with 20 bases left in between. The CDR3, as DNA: TGTGCCAGCAGTTACGGGGCTACAGGGACCCGGAGTTCACCCCTCCACTTT. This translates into CASSYGATGTRSSPLHF.

The chain's CDR3 is CASGEFYYTF. The CDR3 DNA is TGTGCCAGCGGAGAATTCTACTACACCTTC. The chain joins TRBV6-6 to TRBJ1-2; the D is unclear. Trimming left V 8 bases short and J 10 bases short, with 11 bases between. Germline V lookup: CDR1 MNHNY, CDR2 SVGAGI (reference sequence). CDR3 length: 10 amino acids.

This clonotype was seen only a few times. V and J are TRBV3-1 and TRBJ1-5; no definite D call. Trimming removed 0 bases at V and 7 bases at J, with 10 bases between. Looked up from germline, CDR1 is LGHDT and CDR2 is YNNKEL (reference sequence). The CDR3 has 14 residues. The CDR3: CASSQDWAGQPQHF. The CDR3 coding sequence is TGTGCCAGCAGCCAAGACTGGGCTGGGCAGCCCCAGCATTTT.

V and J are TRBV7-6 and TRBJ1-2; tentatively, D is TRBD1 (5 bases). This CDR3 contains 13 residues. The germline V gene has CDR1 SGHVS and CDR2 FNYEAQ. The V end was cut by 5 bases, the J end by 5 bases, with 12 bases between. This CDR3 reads CASSPRQGYGYTF. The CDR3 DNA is TGTGCCAGCAGCCCCCGGCAGGGTTATGGCTACACCTTC.

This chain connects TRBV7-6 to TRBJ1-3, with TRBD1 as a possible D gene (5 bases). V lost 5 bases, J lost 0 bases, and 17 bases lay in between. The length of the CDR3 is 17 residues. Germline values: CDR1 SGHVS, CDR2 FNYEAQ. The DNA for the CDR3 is TGTGCCAGCAGCCAGCGATTGACAGCAGACTCTGGAAACACCATATATTTT. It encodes CASSQRLTADSGNTIYF. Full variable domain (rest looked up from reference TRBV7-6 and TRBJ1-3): GAGVSQSPRYKVTKRGQDVALRCDPISGHVSLYWYRQALGQGPEFLTYFNYEAQQDKSGLPNDRFSAERPEGSISTLTIQRTEQRDSAMYRCASSQRLTADSGNTIYFGEGSWLTVV.

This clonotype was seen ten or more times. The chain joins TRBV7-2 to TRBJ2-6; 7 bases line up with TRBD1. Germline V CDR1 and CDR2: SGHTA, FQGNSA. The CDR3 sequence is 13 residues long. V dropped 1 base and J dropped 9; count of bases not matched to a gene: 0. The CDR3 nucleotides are TGTGCCAGCAGCTTAGGACAGGGCAACGTCCTGACTTTC. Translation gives CASSLGQGNVLTF.

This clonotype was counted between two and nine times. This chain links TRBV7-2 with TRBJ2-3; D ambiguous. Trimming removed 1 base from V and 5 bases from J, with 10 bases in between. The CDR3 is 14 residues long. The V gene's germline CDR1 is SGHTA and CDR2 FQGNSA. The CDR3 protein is CASSLVEGGDTQYF. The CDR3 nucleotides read TGTGCCAGCAGCTTAGTAGAAGGCGGAGATACGCAGTATTTT.

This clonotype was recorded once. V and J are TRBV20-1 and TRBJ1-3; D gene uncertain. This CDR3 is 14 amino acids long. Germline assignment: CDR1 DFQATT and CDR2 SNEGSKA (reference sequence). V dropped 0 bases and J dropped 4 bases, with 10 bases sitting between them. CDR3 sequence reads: CSARDRIGGNTIYF. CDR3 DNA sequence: TGCAGTGCTAGAGATCGGATCGGGGGAAACACCATATATTTT.

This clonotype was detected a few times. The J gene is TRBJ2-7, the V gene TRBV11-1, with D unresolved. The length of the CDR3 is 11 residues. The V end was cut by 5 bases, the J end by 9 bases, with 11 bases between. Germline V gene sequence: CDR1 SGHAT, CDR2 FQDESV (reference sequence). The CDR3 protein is CASSLRRGQYV. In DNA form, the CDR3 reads TGTGCCAGCAGCCTCCGACGCGGGCAGTACGTC.

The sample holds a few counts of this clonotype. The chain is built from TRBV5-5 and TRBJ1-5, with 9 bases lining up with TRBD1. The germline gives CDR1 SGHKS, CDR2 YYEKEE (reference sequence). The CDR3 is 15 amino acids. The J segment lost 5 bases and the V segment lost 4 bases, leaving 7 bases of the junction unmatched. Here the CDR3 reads CASSLRTGDDQPQHF. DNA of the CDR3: TGTGCCAGCAGCCTAAGGACAGGGGACGATCAGCCCCAGCATTTT.

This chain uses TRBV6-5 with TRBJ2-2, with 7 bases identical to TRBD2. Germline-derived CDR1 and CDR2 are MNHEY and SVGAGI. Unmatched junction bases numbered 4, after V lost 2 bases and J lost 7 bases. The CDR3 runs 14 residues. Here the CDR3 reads CASSYRSGVGELFF. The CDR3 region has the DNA TGTGCCAGCAGTTACAGGAGCGGGGTCGGGGAGCTGTTTTTT.

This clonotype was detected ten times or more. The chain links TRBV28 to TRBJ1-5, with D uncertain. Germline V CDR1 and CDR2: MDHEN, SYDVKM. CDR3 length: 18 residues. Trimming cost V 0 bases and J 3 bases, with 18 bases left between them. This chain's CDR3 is CASSLWNPRISYNQPQHF. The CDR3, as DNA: TGTGCCAGCAGTTTATGGAATCCCAGGATCAGCTACAATCAGCCCCAGCATTTT.

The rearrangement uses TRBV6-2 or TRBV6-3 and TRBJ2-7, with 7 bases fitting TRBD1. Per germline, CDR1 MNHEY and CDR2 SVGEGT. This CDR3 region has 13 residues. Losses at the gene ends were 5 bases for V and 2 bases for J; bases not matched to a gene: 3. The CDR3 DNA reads TGTGCCAGCAGTCGCGACAGGGCCTACGAGCAGTACGTC. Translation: CASSRDRAYEQYV.

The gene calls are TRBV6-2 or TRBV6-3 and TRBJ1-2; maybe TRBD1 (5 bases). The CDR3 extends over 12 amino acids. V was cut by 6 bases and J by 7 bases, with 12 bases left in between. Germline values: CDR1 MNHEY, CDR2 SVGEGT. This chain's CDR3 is CASSPRQFGYTF. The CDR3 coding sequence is TGTGCCAGCAGCCCCAGACAGTTTGGCTACACCTTC.

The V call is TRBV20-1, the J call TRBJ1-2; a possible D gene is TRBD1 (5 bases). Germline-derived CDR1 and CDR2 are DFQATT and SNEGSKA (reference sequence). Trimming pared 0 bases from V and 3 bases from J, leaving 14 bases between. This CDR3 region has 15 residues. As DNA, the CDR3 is TGCAGTGCTAGAGATATATTCGCAGGGTACTATGGCTACACCTTC. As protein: CSARDIFAGYYGYTF.

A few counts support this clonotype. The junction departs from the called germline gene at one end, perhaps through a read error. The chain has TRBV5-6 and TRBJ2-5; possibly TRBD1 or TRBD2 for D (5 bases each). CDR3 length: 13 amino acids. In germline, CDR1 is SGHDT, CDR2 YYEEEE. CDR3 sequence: CASNLGDPGTQYF. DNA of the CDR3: TGTGCCAGCAACTTGGGGGACCCGGGGACCCAGTACTTC.